The 18 T cell receptor beta chains given below trace back to one sample, sequenced in a study of spatial heterogeneity in lung cancer. MiXCR, applied by TCRdb to the 5' RACE reads, yields one record per CDR3 protein. The data show approximately 25,000 distinct CDR3 sequences, about 3.5% seen once. Stated time point: sample taken at primary tumor resection. Sequences were derived from PBMCs, sampled at surgery. The receptors originated from a female donor with early-stage non-small cell lung cancer.

There are many counts of this clonotype. The chain uses TRBV5-1 and TRBJ1-4, with TRBD1 as a possible D gene (6 bases). V shed 0 bases and J shed 8 bases, with 14 bases lying between them. CDR3 length: 15 amino acids. Per germline, CDR1 SGHRS and CDR2 YFSETQ. The CDR3 loop reads CASSLAGGRGEKLFF. The DNA of the CDR3 is TGCGCCAGCAGCTTGGCGGGGGGCCGGGGAGAAAAACTGTTTTTT.

This clonotype is medium-sized in the sample. The chain links TRBV10-3 to TRBJ2-5; D is possibly TRBD1 or TRBD2 (6 bases each). With 3 bases removed from V and 3 bases from J, the gap between germline ends came to 14 bases. Germline CDR1 is ENHRY and CDR2 is SYGVKD. The CDR3 sequence is 15 residues long. CDR3 sequence reads: CAISDPGEVKETQYF. DNA of the CDR3: TGTGCCATCAGTGACCCAGGGGAGGTGAAAGAGACCCAGTACTTC.

This clonotype showed up many times. The genes are TRBV10-3 and TRBJ2-1; perhaps D is TRBD1 or TRBD2 (5 bases each). V was shortened by 7 bases and J by 5 bases, with 15 bases between the two germline ends. This CDR3 contains 14 residues. In germline, CDR1 is ENHRY, CDR2 SYGVKD. CDR3 DNA: TGTGCCATCAATGACTTGGGACCAAACAATGAGCAGTTCTTC. This encodes CAINDLGPNNEQFF.

In its sample, this clonotype was seen many times. The chain employs TRBV14 and TRBJ2-1; no clear D gene. The CDR3 is made up of 15 amino acids. The V end lost 5 bases, the J end lost 6 bases, and 17 bases lay between the germline ends. Per the germline V gene, CDR1 is SGHDN and CDR2 is FVKESK. The chain's CDR3 is CASSVWTLGFNEQFF. As DNA, the CDR3 is TGTGCCAGCAGCGTGTGGACCCTAGGATTCAATGAGCAGTTCTTC. Using reference TRBV14 and TRBJ2-1 for the parts outside the CDR3, the full variable domain is EAGVTQFPSHSVIEKGQTVTLRCDPISGHDNLYWYRRVMGKEIKFLLHFVKESKQDESGMPNNRFLAERTGGTYSTLKVQPAELEDSGVYFCASSVWTLGFNEQFFGPGTRLTVL.

This clonotype was seen ten or more times. The CDR3 nucleotides read TGTGCCAGCAGTGAGGGACAGGACACAGATACGCAGTATTTT. Residues: CASSEGQDTDTQYF. The chain uses TRBV25-1 and TRBJ2-3; 8 nucleotides match TRBD1. The V gene's germline CDR1 is MGHDK and CDR2 SYGVNS. There are 14 residues in the CDR3. The J segment lost 2 bases and the V segment lost 3 bases, leaving 1 base of the junction unmatched.

This clonotype was detected ten times or more. The chain uses TRBV7-9 and TRBJ2-1, with TRBD2 identical over 9 bases. Trimming cost V 3 bases and J 3 bases; bases outside gene matches: 6. Germline-derived CDR1 and CDR2 are SEHNR and FQNEAQ (reference sequence). The CDR3 consists of 16 residues. The CDR3 is CASSFTSSGIYNEQFF. The CDR3 nucleotides are TGTGCCAGCAGCTTCACCTCTAGCGGGATCTACAATGAGCAGTTCTTC. Based on the CDR3 plus reference TRBV7-9 and TRBJ2-1, the full variable domain is DTGVSQNPRHKITKRGQNVTFRCDPISEHNRLYWYRQTLGQGPEFLTYFQNEAQLEKSRLLSDRFSAERPKGSFSTLEIQRTEQGDSAMYLCASSFTSSGIYNEQFFGPGTRLTVL.

This clonotype has a count of ten or more. This chain links TRBV11-2 with TRBJ2-2, with D possibly matching TRBD1 (6 bases). Germline assignment: CDR1 SGHAT and CDR2 FQNNGV. CDR3 length: 15 amino acids. V lost 1 base and J lost 3, with 9 bases in between. This CDR3 is CASSLGQVYTGELFF. CDR3 bases: TGTGCCAGCAGCTTAGGACAGGTTTACACCGGGGAGCTGTTTTTT.

This clonotype appeared many times. The rearrangement uses TRBV13 and TRBJ1-1; D is unclear. Germline assignment: CDR1 PRHDT and CDR2 FYEKMQ (reference sequence). This CDR3 region has 14 residues. V was cut by 1 base and J by 1 base, with 7 bases left in between. CDR3 in amino acids: CASSLVSENTEAFF. CDR3 in DNA: TGTGCCAGCAGCTTAGTGTCAGAGAACACTGAAGCTTTCTTT.

This clonotype was seen ten or more times. The chain couples TRBV15 to TRBJ1-1; no definite D call. This CDR3 contains 14 residues. Germline assignment: CDR1 LNHNV and CDR2 YYDKDF (reference sequence). Trimming removed 3 bases from V and 3 bases from J, with 11 bases in between. Here the CDR3 reads CATSSMGRDTEAFF. CDR3 DNA sequence: TGTGCCACCAGCAGCATGGGCCGGGACACTGAAGCTTTCTTT.

This clonotype was seen at least ten times. This chain joins TRBV20-1 and TRBJ2-5; TRBD1 matches 8 bases. The CDR3 has 19 amino acids. V gave up 0 bases and J gave up 3 bases; unmatched junction bases: 18. Germline CDR1 reads DFQATT; CDR2 reads SNEGSKA (reference sequence). The CDR3 is CSARDPLLDREGEEETQYF. DNA for the CDR3: TGCAGTGCTAGAGATCCCCTCCTGGACAGGGAAGGAGAGGAAGAGACCCAGTACTTC.

This clonotype appeared many times. The gene calls are TRBV20-1 and TRBJ2-1; 8 nucleotides match TRBD2. CDR3 length equals 16 residues. V was pared by 4 bases and J by 10 bases, with 18 bases of the junction left unmatched. Per the germline V gene, CDR1 is DFQATT and CDR2 is SNEGSKA (reference sequence). This chain's CDR3 is CSANQVTSDAFTEQFF. The CDR3 DNA reads TGCAGTGCTAACCAAGTGACTAGCGACGCATTCACCGAGCAGTTCTTC.

This clonotype was seen more than once but under ten times. This chain uses TRBV27 with TRBJ2-7, with 8 bases fitting TRBD2. After removal of 6 bases from V and 7 bases from J, the junction contained 17 bases not matched to a gene. The CDR3 runs 16 residues. CDR1 is MNHEY, CDR2 SMNVEV, per germline (reference sequence). The CDR3: CASRLTSGRAAREQYF. The CDR3 nucleotides read TGTGCCAGCAGGCTCACTAGCGGCCGAGCCGCCCGGGAGCAGTACTTC.

This clonotype was counted many times. The genes are TRBV5-1 and TRBJ1-1, with D possibly TRBD1 on 5 matching bases. Per germline, CDR1 SGHRS and CDR2 YFSETQ. V lost 0 bases and J lost 0, with 9 bases in between. The CDR3 sequence is 15 residues long. The CDR3 DNA reads TGCGCCAGCAGCTTGGCCGCAGGGTTGAACACTGAAGCTTTCTTT. It yields the protein CASSLAAGLNTEAFF.

In this sample, this clonotype turned up many times. The rearrangement links TRBV15 to TRBJ2-3, with D hard to call. This CDR3 is built from 15 residues. Germline assignment: CDR1 LNHNV and CDR2 YYDKDF (reference sequence). V was clipped by 4 bases and J by 1 base, with 12 bases between them. Here the CDR3 DNA reads TGTGCCACCAGCAATTCGAGAAGGGGCACAGATACGCAGTATTTT. This codes for CATSNSRRGTDTQYF.

This clonotype was counted ten times or more. This rearrangement joins TRBV27 to TRBJ2-1; D perhaps matches TRBD2 (6 bases). CDR1 and CDR2 (germline): MNHEY, SMNVEV (reference sequence). The CDR3 consists of 13 residues. V lost 6 bases and J 2 bases, leaving 8 bases between the germline ends. The CDR3 here is CASRRLAYNEQFF. The DNA for the CDR3 is TGTGCCAGCAGAAGACTAGCCTACAATGAGCAGTTCTTC.

There are many counts of this clonotype. This rearrangement joins TRBV12-3 or TRBV12-4 to TRBJ2-1; TRBD2 agrees at 13 bases. This CDR3 contains 15 residues. V lost 2 bases to trimming and J lost 8 bases; unmatched junction nucleotides: 3. Here the CDR3 DNA reads TGTGCCAGCAGTTTAACTAGCGGGAGGGTGTATGAGCAGTTCTTC. This encodes CASSLTSGRVYEQFF.

The table lists this clonotype with many counts. The CDR3 DNA reads TGTGCCAGCAGCCAAGATTCGCTAGTAAGGAGTACCGGGGAGCTGTTTTTT. Amino acids: CASSQDSLVRSTGELFF. The genes are TRBV3-1 and TRBJ2-2; D unresolved. CDR1 LGHDT and CDR2 YNNKEL come from the germline V gene (reference sequence). Trimming removed 0 bases at V and 5 bases at J, with 16 bases between. The CDR3 runs 17 residues.

This clonotype was counted ten times or more. The J gene is TRBJ2-7, the V gene TRBV27, with 11 positions matching TRBD2. Germline loops: CDR1 MNHEY, CDR2 SMNVEV (reference sequence). Trimming took 5 bases from V and 5 from J; bases not matched to a gene: 8. The length of the CDR3 is 15 residues. The CDR3, as DNA: TGTGCCAGCAGTAATGAACTAGCGGGAGTAGACGAGCAGTACTTC. This sequence encodes CASSNELAGVDEQYF.